This passage covers 21 T cell receptor beta chains from one sample sequenced in a study of cytomegalovirus exposure and HLA in healthy donors (TCRdb year 2017). The library was built by means of the immunoSEQ multiplex PCR assay. For the multiplex PCR, a mixture combining 60 forward primers for TCR Vbeta segments and 13 reverse primers for TCR Jbeta segments was used. TCRdb took over this immuneACCESS table, retaining in-frame rearrangements with V and J assigned. Such tables are incomplete; in checked studies, under half of the missing clones stem from an unresolved V gene, and the remainder is unexplained. This sample holds 45,000 or so clones; approximately 72% were observed only once. The ten largest clones add up to roughly 3.2% of the sample. Input material: PBMCs. The receptors were gathered from a woman aged 25 to 39 in good health and CMV-seronegative.

This chain uses TRBV5-1 with TRBJ2-5, with a possible D match to TRBD1 (6 bases). Trimming removed 2 bases at V and 3 bases at J, with 11 bases between. Germline assignment: CDR1 SGHRS and CDR2 YFSETQ. This CDR3 is 14 amino acids long. The CDR3 spells CASSFTGQKETQYF. The CDR3, as DNA: TGCGCCAGCAGCTTCACCGGACAGAAAGAGACCCAGTACTTC.

The chain employs TRBV6-1 and TRBJ2-1, with 10 positions matching TRBD1. V dropped 0 bases and J dropped 2; count of bases not matched to a gene: 4. From germline, CDR1 is MNHNS and CDR2 SASEGT. The CDR3 runs to 17 residues. Written as DNA, the CDR3 is TGTGCCAGCAGTGAAGCGGGGACAGGGGATACCTACAATGAGCAGTTCTTC. It translates to CASSEAGTGDTYNEQFF.

There are a few counts of this clone. The chain is built from TRBV30 and TRBJ1-3, with 10 bases fitting TRBD1. V shed 3 bases and J 4 bases; nucleotides not matched to a gene: 9. CDR3 length: 16 residues. Per the germline V gene, CDR1 is GTSNPN and CDR2 is SVGIG (reference sequence). In nucleotides, the CDR3 is TGTGCCTGGAGAGCCGGGACAGGGGTGCCGGGAAACACCATATATTTT. It encodes CAWRAGTGVPGNTIYF.

This clone occurred once. The chain joins TRBV5-1 to TRBJ1-2; unclear D gene. CDR1 is SGHRS, CDR2 YFSETQ, per germline. Trimming removed 0 bases from V and 6 bases from J, with 12 bases in between. CDR3 length: 14 residues. CDR3 region: CASSLGVARDGYTF. The CDR3, as DNA: TGCGCCAGCAGCTTGGGGGTGGCACGGGATGGCTACACCTTC.

By proportion, this clone is medium-sized. The V call is TRBV7-9, the J call TRBJ2-7; no clear D. Trimming removed 5 bases at V and 3 bases at J, with 8 bases between. There are 12 residues in the CDR3. Germline V gene lookup returns CDR1 SEHNR and CDR2 FQNEAQ (reference sequence). Here the CDR3 reads CASSRPGYEQYF. CDR3 nucleotides: TGTGCCAGCAGCAGGCCGGGCTACGAGCAGTACTTC.

The chain employs TRBV27 and TRBJ1-2; 8 bases agree with TRBD1. The V and J ends lost 0 bases and 8 bases, in that order; junction bases with no gene match: 5. The germline V gene encodes CDR1 MNHEY and CDR2 SMNVEV (reference sequence). The CDR3 totals 14 residues. The CDR3 DNA is TGTGCCAGCAGTTTATCGTGGACAGGGCAAGGCTACACCTTC. Translation: CASSLSWTGQGYTF.

The chain carries TRBV5-8 and TRBJ1-5; no definite D call. Germline CDR1 reads SGHTS; CDR2 reads YDEGEE. The CDR3 totals 15 residues. Trimming left V 4 bases short and J 2 bases short, with 13 bases between. CDR3 nucleotide sequence: TGTGCCAGCAGCCTCGGGGATTTGGGCAATCAGCCCCAGCATTTT. This gives the protein CASSLGDLGNQPQHF.

The J gene is TRBJ2-5, the V gene TRBV15; 7 bases agree with TRBD2. Germline V CDR1 and CDR2: LNHNV, YYDKDF (reference sequence). The CDR3 is 17 amino acids. With V trimmed by 0 bases and J by 5 bases, 12 bases remained unmatched. Here the CDR3 reads CATSRDQGPLAVETQYF. DNA for the CDR3: TGTGCCACCAGCAGAGATCAGGGACCGCTAGCGGTGGAGACCCAGTACTTC. The entire variable domain, with the rest obtained from reference TRBV15 and TRBJ2-5, is as follows: DAMVIQNPRYQVTQFGKPVTLSCSQTLNHNVMYWYQQKSSQAPKLLFHYYDKDFNNEADTPDNFQSRRPNTSFCFLDIRSPGLGDTAMYLCATSRDQGPLAVETQYFGPGTRLLVL.

The chain is built from TRBV29-1 and TRBJ2-1; the D gene is possibly TRBD2 (6 bases). Germline V gene data show CDR1 as SQVTM and CDR2 as ANQGSEA. This CDR3 has 13 residues. With 4 bases removed from V and 8 bases from J, the gap between germline ends came to 15 bases. The CDR3 sequence: CSVGVLLADEQFF. The CDR3 nucleotides are TGCAGCGTTGGGGTCTTACTAGCTGATGAGCAGTTCTTC.

DNA for the CDR3: TGTGCCAGCAGGCCCGCAGGGGATCAGCCCCAGCATTTT. Translating gives CASRPAGDQPQHF. This chain uses TRBV28 with TRBJ1-5, with TRBD1 as a possible D gene (6 bases). The CDR3 consists of 13 residues. The V gene's germline CDR1 is MDHEN and CDR2 SYDVKM. V gave up 6 bases and J gave up 5 bases, with 11 bases separating them.

V and J are TRBV14 and TRBJ2-2, with TRBD1 matching over 8 bases. The V gene's germline CDR1 is SGHDN and CDR2 FVKESK. The CDR3 length is 15 residues. V shed 0 bases, J shed 7 bases, and the junction held 4 bases outside the gene matches. The CDR3: CASSQDTGGIGELFF. DNA for the CDR3: TGTGCCAGCAGCCAAGATACAGGGGGGATCGGGGAGCTGTTTTTT. Looking up the rest from reference TRBV14 and TRBJ2-2 gives the full variable domain: EAGVTQFPSHSVIEKGQTVTLRCDPISGHDNLYWYRRVMGKEIKFLLHFVKESKQDESGMPNNRFLAERTGGTYSTLKVQPAELEDSGVYFCASSQDTGGIGELFFGEGSRLTVL.

CDR3 sequence: CASSRQIDTEAFF. Here the CDR3 DNA reads TGCGCCAGCAGTCGACAGATCGACACTGAAGCTTTCTTT. The genes are TRBV10-2 and TRBJ1-1; D perhaps matches TRBD1 (5 bases). With 5 bases removed from V and 3 bases from J, the gap between germline ends came to 10 bases. Germline V CDR1 and CDR2: WSHSY, SAAADI. The CDR3 is made up of 13 amino acids.

This chain links TRBV4-1 with TRBJ1-5; D not certain. This CDR3 comprises 16 residues. V dropped 0 bases and J dropped 4 bases, with 13 bases sitting between them. From germline, CDR1 is MGHRA and CDR2 YSYEKL. The DNA of the CDR3 is TGCGCCAGCAGCCAAGAGCTGGCGGGCAATAATCAGCCCCAGCATTTT. It is translated as CASSQELAGNNQPQHF.

The rearrangement joins TRBV30 to TRBJ2-1; the match to TRBD2 covers 8 bases. Germline CDR1 GTSNPN, CDR2 SVGIG (reference sequence). This CDR3 contains 15 residues. V lost 4 bases, J lost 8 bases, and 13 bases stayed unmatched. This chain's CDR3 is CAWTPLAGDWDEQFF. In nucleotides, the CDR3 is TGTGCCTGGACCCCCCTAGCGGGCGATTGGGATGAGCAGTTCTTC.

The chain carries TRBV5-8 and TRBJ2-5; 11 bases align to TRBD2. Germline V gives CDR1 SGHTS, CDR2 YDEGEE. The CDR3 loop spans 15 amino acids. J gave up 5 bases and V 2 bases, and 5 bases lay outside the gene matches. The CDR3 sequence is CASSFSGGAMETQYF. The CDR3, as DNA: TGTGCCAGCAGCTTTAGCGGGGGGGCCATGGAGACCCAGTACTTC.

V gene TRBV5-1 combines with J gene TRBJ1-4; 9 bases are a match to TRBD1. With V trimmed by 4 bases and J by 8 bases, 9 bases remained unmatched. There are 15 residues in the CDR3. Germline loops: CDR1 SGHRS, CDR2 YFSETQ. The CDR3 loop is CASSTQGADGEKLFF. DNA of the CDR3: TGCGCCAGCAGCACACAGGGGGCTGATGGGGAAAAACTGTTTTTT.

This clone was seen a single time. The V gene is TRBV30, the J gene TRBJ2-1; 10 bases map to TRBD2. The CDR3 has 18 residues. From germline, CDR1 is GTSNPN and CDR2 SVGIG (reference sequence). V shed 5 bases and J 3 bases; nucleotides not matched to a gene: 16. The CDR3: CAWGELAGSQFIYNEQFF. The DNA for the CDR3 is TGTGCCTGGGGGGAACTAGCGGGATCCCAGTTCATCTACAATGAGCAGTTCTTC.

This sequence joins TRBV6-6 and TRBJ2-7, with TRBD2 identical over 7 bases. The length of the CDR3 is 15 residues. With 5 bases clipped from V and 0 bases from J, the junction kept 7 bases outside the gene matches. CDR1 is MNHNY and CDR2 is SVGAGI in the germline V gene (reference sequence). The CDR3 region is CASSSSGILSYEQYF. The CDR3 bases are TGTGCCAGCAGTAGCAGCGGGATCCTCTCCTACGAGCAGTACTTC.

The chain has TRBV7-9 and TRBJ1-4; no reliable D call. This CDR3 region has 14 residues. Between the trimmed V and J ends, which lost 5 bases and 6 bases, there was a span of 13 bases. Germline-derived CDR1 and CDR2 are SEHNR and FQNEAQ (reference sequence). This CDR3 reads CASSPYASHEKLFF. DNA for the CDR3: TGTGCCAGCAGCCCCTACGCGTCGCATGAAAAACTGTTTTTT.

CDR3 coding DNA: TGCGCCAGCAGCCAAGATGACAGGGAGGTAGTTCAGCCCCAGCATTTT. This encodes CASSQDDREVVQPQHF. The V call is TRBV4-1, the J call TRBJ1-5, with 7 bases aligning to TRBD1. The CDR3 is made up of 16 amino acids. The germline CDR1 and CDR2 sequences are MGHRA and YSYEKL. Trimming at V came to 0 bases and at J to 6 bases, leaving 8 bases not matched to a gene.

The chain links TRBV15 to TRBJ1-5; 10 bases map to TRBD1. Germline trimming cut 5 bases from V and 8 bases from J; bases unmatched to any gene: 3. Germline V CDR1 and CDR2: LNHNV, YYDKDF (reference sequence). The CDR3 is 13 amino acids. CDR3 region: CATSPGQGKPQHF. CDR3 sequence (DNA): TGTGCCACCAGCCCGGGACAGGGGAAGCCCCAGCATTTT. Full variable domain (outside the CDR3, taken from reference TRBV15 and TRBJ1-5): DAMVIQNPRYQVTQFGKPVTLSCSQTLNHNVMYWYQQKSSQAPKLLFHYYDKDFNNEADTPDNFQSRRPNTSFCFLDIRSPGLGDTAMYLCATSPGQGKPQHFGDGTRLSIL.